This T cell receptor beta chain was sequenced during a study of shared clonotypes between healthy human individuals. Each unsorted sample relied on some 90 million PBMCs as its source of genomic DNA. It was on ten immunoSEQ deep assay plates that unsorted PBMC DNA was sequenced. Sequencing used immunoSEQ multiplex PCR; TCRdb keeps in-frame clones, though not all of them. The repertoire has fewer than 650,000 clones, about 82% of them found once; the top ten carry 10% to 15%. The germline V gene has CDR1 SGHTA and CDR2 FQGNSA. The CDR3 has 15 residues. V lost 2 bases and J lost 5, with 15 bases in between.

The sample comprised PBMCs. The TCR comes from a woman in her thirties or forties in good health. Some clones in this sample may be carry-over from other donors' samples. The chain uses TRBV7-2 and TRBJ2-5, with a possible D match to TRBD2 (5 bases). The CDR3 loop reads CASSLSSLDGETQYF. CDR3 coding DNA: TGTGCCAGCAGCTTAAGTTCACTAGATGGTGAGACCCAGTACTTC.